One TCR beta chain is described in this entry. The target antigen is unknown. CDR1 is SQVTM and CDR2 is ANQGSEA in the germline V gene. The CDR3 is 11 amino acids. V shed 6 bases and J shed 0 bases, with 6 bases lying between them. 60 Vbeta and 13 Jbeta primers were used in PCR. Data came from immunoSEQ multiplex PCR; TCRdb stores just in-frame clones and leaves some out. The data show 99,000 or so clones, over 12% seen once. This sample was included in a study of cytomegalovirus exposure and HLA in healthy donors. Study-level points and caveats: In an earlier analysis, in approximately 570 donors, most V segments appeared productive either ~87% or ~30% of the time. A later analysis found common viral pathogens apparently linked to several of the most significant clusters.

V usage is TRBV29-1 and J usage is TRBJ2-7; D possibly corresponds to TRBD1 (5 bases). This receptor was taken from a female donor in good health and CMV-seronegative. Sequenced input: PBMCs. This chain's CDR3 is CSVQVSYEQYF. The CDR3 nucleotides are TGCAGCGTACAGGTCTCCTACGAGCAGTACTTC.